The sequence of this T cell receptor (beta chain) was determined in a study of T cells in Graves' hyperthyroidism and ophthalmopathy. TCR beta CDR3 regions were amplified from RNA. TCR CDR3 underwent first-round RT-PCR with the HTBI primer set. TCRdb re-derived calls from the multiplex PCR reads in MiXCR, one entry per CDR3 protein. Among hundreds of thousands of distinct CDR3 sequences listed, approximately 19% were seen once. Source material: blood. The sequence came from a woman under 30 with Graves' hyperthyroidism.

The CDR3 DNA sequence: TGTGCCAGCAGCCTGGGACTCCCCGGGGAGCTGTTTTTT. As protein: CASSLGLPGELFF. The rearrangement uses TRBV5-6 and TRBJ2-2; D possibly corresponds to TRBD2 (6 bases). The CDR3 has 13 residues. Looked up from germline, CDR1 is SGHDT and CDR2 is YYEEEE. The V end was cut by 4 bases, the J end by 6 bases, with 10 bases between.